Each of the 32 T cell receptor beta chains below was sequenced from the same sample in a study of technical replicates of blood from a few donors. Generated by immunoSEQ multiplex PCR, the TCRdb table keeps only in-frame clones and is missing some. Here the sample spans tens of thousands of clones, 93% being singletons. The specimen was T cells isolated from PBMCs. The source is a human donor in good health.

This chain joins TRBV28 and TRBJ2-5, with D perhaps matching TRBD1 (5 bases). Trimming removed 7 bases from V and 2 bases from J, with 14 bases in between. Germline assignment: CDR1 MDHEN and CDR2 SYDVKM. This CDR3 spans 14 amino acids. DNA for the CDR3: TGTGCCAGCACAAGACAGACGATACAAGAGACCCAGTACTTC. Its translation is CASTRQTIQETQYF.

This rearrangement joins TRBV29-1 to TRBJ2-2, with TRBD2 matching over 10 bases. Per germline, CDR1 SQVTM and CDR2 ANQGSEA. The CDR3 runs 15 residues. V shed 6 bases, J shed 2 bases, and the junction held 6 bases outside the gene matches. CDR3: CSVGTSGVNTGELFF. The CDR3 DNA reads TGCAGCGTCGGTACTAGCGGGGTCAACACCGGGGAGCTGTTTTTT.

The CDR3, as DNA: TGTGCCAGCAGTGATTCCAGGGGAGTCGACGAGCAGTACTTC. This sequence encodes CASSDSRGVDEQYF. The chain is built from TRBV6-1 and TRBJ2-7; TRBD1 might be the D (6 bases). CDR3 size: 14 residues. The germline V and J ends were trimmed by 3 bases and 5 bases, with 14 bases remaining between them. CDR1 and CDR2 (germline): MNHNS, SASEGT.

In this sample, this clone turned up once. The chain carries TRBV5-1 and TRBJ2-6; D gene ambiguous. Germline V gene data show CDR1 as SGHRS and CDR2 as YFSETQ. The germline V and J ends were trimmed by 6 bases and 3 bases, with 10 bases remaining between them. This CDR3 is built from 14 residues. The CDR3, as DNA: TGCGCCAGCACCACGTTTAGTGGGGCCAACGTCCTGACTTTC. Protein: CASTTFSGANVLTF.

Regarding this clone: The same CDR3 arises from other DNA sequences in this sample as well. The V gene is TRBV2, the J gene TRBJ1-1; D gene uncertain. CDR1 and CDR2 from the germline V gene are SNHLY and FYNNEI. The V gene lost 6 bases and the J gene lost 0 bases, with 14 bases spanning the gap. The length of the CDR3 is 15 residues. The CDR3 reads CASRPTGYMNTEAFF. The CDR3 coding sequence is TGTGCCAGCAGGCCGACGGGATACATGAACACTGAAGCTTTCTTT.

The chain uses TRBV11-2 and TRBJ2-7, with 8 nucleotides matching TRBD2. CDR1 and CDR2 from the germline V gene are SGHAT and FQNNGV. This CDR3 comprises 18 residues. V lost 3 bases and J lost 0; bases outside the gene matches: 13. DNA of the CDR3: TGTGCCAGCAGCTTCCGGTCGGGCAGTCGGGAGGGCTCCTACGAGCAGTACTTC. It translates to CASSFRSGSREGSYEQYF.

This chain connects TRBV2 to TRBJ1-2; D is uncertain. Germline V lookup: CDR1 SNHLY, CDR2 FYNNEI. The CDR3 spans 13 residues. The V end lost 10 bases, the J end lost 7 bases, and 19 bases lay between the germline ends. The chain's CDR3 is CAILDRVASGYTF. The CDR3 bases are TGTGCCATTTTAGACCGGGTGGCGAGTGGCTACACCTTC.

Worth noting for this clone: Compared with germline, one end of the junction differs, possibly owing to a read error. This chain links TRBV5-1 with TRBJ2-1, with 9 bases lining up with TRBD2. CDR1 and CDR2 (germline): SGHRS, YFSETQ. The CDR3 extends over 15 amino acids. CDR3 coding DNA: TGCGCCAGCACCTTGGGGCGGGAGGGTTTGGATGAGCAGTTCTTC. It encodes CASTLGREGLDEQFF.

The CDR3 bases are TGTGCCAGCAGCTTAAAGGCATCGACGGACAGAACCTACGAGCAGTACTTC. Residues: CASSLKASTDRTYEQYF. The chain links TRBV13 to TRBJ2-7; D is possibly TRBD1 (6 bases). This CDR3 has 17 residues. Germline V lookup: CDR1 PRHDT, CDR2 FYEKMQ (reference sequence). V lost 2 bases, J lost 2 bases, and 19 bases lay in between.

CDR3 in DNA: TGCAGCGTAGCAGGGGGCGAGGACTACGAGCAGTACTTC. This gives the protein CSVAGGEDYEQYF. The chain employs TRBV29-1 and TRBJ2-7; TRBD1 matches at 8 bases. The V gene end was trimmed by 6 bases and the J gene end by 3 bases; junction bases not matched to a gene: 7. The CDR3 length is 13 residues. The germline CDR1 and CDR2 sequences are SQVTM and ANQGSEA.

J is TRBJ2-7 and V is TRBV6-5; 8 positions agree with TRBD1. The germline V gene has CDR1 MNHEY and CDR2 SVGAGI. The CDR3 is 14 residues long. Trimming at V came to 4 bases and at J to 0 bases, leaving 2 bases not matched to a gene. CDR3 residues: CASSSQGGSYEQYF. CDR3 nucleotide sequence: TGTGCCAGCAGTTCACAGGGGGGCTCCTACGAGCAGTACTTC.

The chain links TRBV15 to TRBJ1-1, with 7 bases that match TRBD1. The CDR3 has 17 amino acids. V was pared by 3 bases and J by 0 bases, with 10 bases of the junction left unmatched. Germline values: CDR1 LNHNV, CDR2 YYDKDF (reference sequence). The CDR3 sequence: CATSSLNRGRLNTEAFF. The CDR3 DNA reads TGTGCCACCAGCAGTTTAAACAGGGGTCGTCTGAACACTGAAGCTTTCTTT.

V is TRBV29-1 and J is TRBJ2-7, with TRBD1 matching over 7 bases. V lost 4 bases, J lost 3 bases, and 9 bases stayed unmatched. CDR3 size: 14 residues. The V gene's germline CDR1 is SQVTM and CDR2 ANQGSEA. DNA of the CDR3: TGCAGCGTTGGCCTACAACAGGGGAACTACGAGCAGTACTTC. Translated, it gives CSVGLQQGNYEQYF.

The V call is TRBV18, the J call TRBJ2-1, with 7 positions matching TRBD1. The CDR3 is made up of 16 amino acids. The junction had 11 bases not matched to a gene; V was cut back by 3 bases and J by 6 bases. Germline V lookup: CDR1 KGHSH, CDR2 LQKENI. CDR3 DNA sequence: TGTGCCAGCTCACCTCGTGGACAGGTCGGCGGCAATGAGCAGTTCTTC. This encodes CASSPRGQVGGNEQFF.

The chain couples TRBV14 to TRBJ1-1, with no clear D. The CDR3 length is 14 residues. Germline loops: CDR1 SGHDN, CDR2 FVKESK. Trimming took 1 base from V and 0 from J, leaving 6 bases between them. Here the CDR3 reads CASSQVPVNTEAFF. CDR3 DNA: TGTGCCAGCAGCCAAGTCCCGGTGAACACTGAAGCTTTCTTT.

The chain has TRBV5-1 and TRBJ2-1; D gene ambiguous. This CDR3 is 14 amino acids long. Germline CDR1 SGHRS, CDR2 YFSETQ. V was clipped by 2 bases and J by 3 bases, with 9 bases between them. CDR3 DNA: TGCGCCAGCAGCTTAGAGGTATTCTACAATGAGCAGTTCTTC. It yields the protein CASSLEVFYNEQFF.

J is TRBJ1-2 and V is TRBV4-1; TRBD1 aligns across 7 bases. Germline trimming cut 2 bases from V and 2 bases from J; bases unmatched to any gene: 14. The CDR3 consists of 18 residues. Germline V CDR1 and CDR2: MGHRA, YSYEKL. The CDR3, as DNA: TGCGCCAGCAGCCAAATTGTAGGGATCACAGGGGAGAACTATGGCTACACCTTC. The encoded protein is CASSQIVGITGENYGYTF.

A remark on this clone: At one end, the junction sequence differs from germline, possibly due to a read error. The rearrangement uses TRBV19 and TRBJ1-1; no clear D. This CDR3 is 13 amino acids long. Germline CDR1 and CDR2: LNHDA and SQIVND (reference sequence). CDR3 sequence (DNA): TGTGCCATTAGTTCGAGGTCGAACACTGAAGCTTTCTTT. Its protein product is CAISSRSNTEAFF.

This CDR3 is CASSLDRLAEAFF. DNA of the CDR3: TGTGCCAGCAGCTTAGATCGCCTAGCTGAAGCTTTCTTT. The chain has TRBV11-3 and TRBJ1-1; D is unresolved. CDR3 length: 13 residues. V was cut by 0 bases and J by 6 bases, with 8 bases left in between. Per germline, CDR1 SGHNT and CDR2 YENEEA.

The CDR3 region has the DNA TGTGCCAGTAACAGGGGCACCTCCTACGAGCAGTACTTC. Its translation: CASNRGTSYEQYF. The rearrangement links TRBV13 to TRBJ2-7; 7 positions match TRBD1. The CDR3 has 13 residues. Germline assignment: CDR1 PRHDT and CDR2 FYEKMQ (reference sequence). Trimming cost V 9 bases and J 0 bases; bases outside gene matches: 5.

The count of this clone is one. The chain is built from TRBV7-9 and TRBJ2-1, with 7 nucleotides matching TRBD2. The CDR3 has 16 amino acids. CDR1 and CDR2 from the germline V gene are SEHNR and FQNEAQ (reference sequence). Trimming at V came to 5 bases and at J to 8 bases, leaving 15 bases not matched to a gene. The CDR3: CASSGGVRGILDEQFF. DNA of the CDR3: TGTGCCAGCAGCGGGGGTGTGCGGGGGATCTTGGATGAGCAGTTCTTC.

The chain has TRBV11-2 and TRBJ2-2, with D possibly TRBD2 on 6 matching bases. This CDR3 is 12 amino acids long. The germline gives CDR1 SGHAT, CDR2 FQNNGV. V lost 10 bases and J lost 5, with 11 bases in between. The CDR3 DNA sequence: TGTGCCAAATCGGGGGAGACCGGGGAGCTGTTTTTT. This sequence encodes CAKSGETGELFF.

This chain uses TRBV7-9 with TRBJ1-1, with D possibly matching TRBD1 (5 bases). V dropped 5 bases and J dropped 5 bases, with 18 bases sitting between them. The CDR3 totals 15 residues. CDR1 and CDR2 from the germline V gene are SEHNR and FQNEAQ (reference sequence). CDR3 protein: CASSNRDGGGTEAFF. CDR3 sequence (DNA): TGTGCCAGCAGCAACCGGGATGGTGGGGGGACTGAAGCTTTCTTT.

This rearrangement joins TRBV2 to TRBJ2-7; unclear D gene. Trimming stripped 7 bases from V and 6 bases from J, with 4 bases between. The CDR3 sequence is 9 residues long. The germline V gene encodes CDR1 SNHLY and CDR2 FYNNEI. The CDR3 DNA reads TGTGCCAGCATGGCCGAGCAGTACTTC. Protein product: CASMAEQYF.

The V call is TRBV7-9, the J call TRBJ1-1; D gene ambiguous. Germline loops: CDR1 SEHNR, CDR2 FQNEAQ (reference sequence). Between the trimmed V and J ends, which lost 8 bases and 6 bases, there was a span of 4 bases. The CDR3 runs to 9 residues. This CDR3 reads CASRAEAFF. The CDR3 coding sequence is TGTGCCAGCCGGGCTGAAGCTTTCTTT.

The chain employs TRBV5-5 and TRBJ1-2; D call uncertain. The germline gives CDR1 SGHKS, CDR2 YYEKEE (reference sequence). The CDR3 runs to 15 residues. The germline V and J ends were trimmed by 0 bases and 5 bases, with 14 bases remaining between them. The CDR3 DNA reads TGTGCCAGCAGCTTGGCACCGAGGAACTCTTATGGCTACACCTTC. Protein sequence: CASSLAPRNSYGYTF.

This chain links TRBV5-4 with TRBJ1-1; D is uncertain. The CDR3 extends over 15 amino acids. Germline V gene lookup returns CDR1 SGHNT and CDR2 YYREEE (reference sequence). V lost 0 bases and J lost 1, with 10 bases in between. This CDR3 reads CASSLALGRNTEAFF. In nucleotides, the CDR3 is TGTGCCAGCAGCTTGGCCTTGGGCAGGAACACTGAAGCTTTCTTT.

The chain has TRBV28 and TRBJ1-3, with a tentative D call TRBD1 (6 bases). Germline-derived CDR1 and CDR2 are MDHEN and SYDVKM. Trimming took 3 bases from V and 4 from J, leaving 10 bases between them. This CDR3 region has 14 residues. Written as DNA, the CDR3 is TGTGCCAGCAGTTTTTTCGACAGGGGAAACACCATATATTTT. Protein sequence: CASSFFDRGNTIYF.

The chain carries TRBV2 and TRBJ2-1; D is uncertain. CDR1 is SNHLY and CDR2 is FYNNEI in the germline V gene. V was cut by 3 bases and J by 7 bases, with 16 bases left in between. The length of the CDR3 is 15 residues. Here the CDR3 reads CASSDPRLFGNEQFF. In DNA form, the CDR3 reads TGTGCCAGCAGTGACCCTAGGTTATTCGGTAATGAGCAGTTCTTC.

A note on this clone: This same CDR3 is encoded by further DNA sequences in the sample. This rearrangement joins TRBV28 to TRBJ2-7, with D maybe TRBD2 (6 bases). The CDR3 spans 12 residues. V was trimmed by 2 bases and J by 4 bases, leaving 6 bases between them. Per germline, CDR1 MDHEN and CDR2 SYDVKM. The CDR3 loop is CASSLGGYEQYF. The CDR3 region has the DNA TGTGCCAGCAGTTTAGGAGGGTACGAGCAGTACTTC.

The V gene is TRBV2, the J gene TRBJ2-7; 11 bases line up with TRBD2. The J segment lost 7 bases and the V segment lost 4 bases, leaving 6 bases of the junction unmatched. The CDR3 runs 14 residues. CDR1 is SNHLY, CDR2 FYNNEI, per germline. The CDR3 DNA follows: TGTGCCAGCAGTGTAGCGGGAGGGCCGGATGAGCAGTACTTC. Its translation: CASSVAGGPDEQYF.

The chain combines TRBV27 with TRBJ2-7, with 9 bases identical to TRBD2. Per the germline V gene, CDR1 is MNHEY and CDR2 is SMNVEV (reference sequence). V gave up 3 bases and J gave up 6 bases; unmatched junction bases: 6. CDR3 size: 14 residues. This CDR3 is CASSFGASGIEQYF. CDR3 bases: TGTGCCAGCAGTTTTGGGGCTAGCGGGATCGAGCAGTACTTC.